The clone carrying this T cell receptor (beta chain) was recorded only once. Its antigen is still unknown. This sample was included in a study of graft-versus-host responses after intestinal transplantation. Overall study: Grafts that recipients had were multivisceral, liver-intestinal, or isolated intestinal transplants.

V lost 4 bases and J lost 3, with 15 bases in between. Germline V gene sequence: CDR1 MNHEY, CDR2 SVGAGI. This CDR3 has 16 amino acids. Findings and caveats of the study: Circulating GvH clones peaking coincided with falling HvG clones soon after transplant. The authors found GvH clones in recipient marrow, some appearing first in ileum or blood. Patients who carried graft-donor T cell macrochimerism also had high graft-versus-host to host-versus-graft clonal ratios in their allografts.

The protocol was immunoSEQ multiplex PCR, while the TCRdb copy is restricted to in-frame clones and leaves out a portion. The repertoire consists of around 39,000 clones, with nearly 90% occurring once and the leading ten covering roughly 7.1%. This material consisted of PBMCs, taken 267 days after transplant. The chain carries TRBV6-5 and TRBJ2-2; D may be TRBD2 (6 bases). The sequence was collected from a human patient who received an intestinal transplant, so some T cells may come from the graft donor. CDR3 region: CASSFLRGKYTGELFF. The CDR3 region has the DNA TGTGCCAGCAGTTTCCTGCGGGGAAAGTACACCGGGGAGCTGTTTTTT.